This T cell receptor (beta chain) derives from a study of CD8+ T cells in alopecia areata. CDR3 size: 17 residues. Germline V CDR1 and CDR2: SGHNT, YYREEE (reference sequence). Trimming removed 0 bases from V and 3 bases from J, with 18 bases in between. In each case, RNA was isolated and then reverse transcribed into cDNA as the sequencing template. Generated by immunoSEQ multiplex PCR, the TCRdb table keeps only in-frame clones and is missing some. The repertoire includes about 140,000 clones, about 85% of them detected once, and around 13% sits in the top ten. Study conclusions and caveats: Normal skin's resident alphabeta T cells are sequenced alongside lesional scalp T cells.

As to this clone: Its antigen is unknown.

Sample treatment: oral pan-JAK inhibitor, 5-10 mg twice daily. Sorted out of PBMCs were CD4+ T cells and CD8+ T cells. The rearrangement uses TRBV5-4 and TRBJ1-1; a possible D gene is TRBD1 (5 bases). This specimen consisted of CD8+ T cells sorted from blood, obtained at week 4, from a patient treated with tofacitinib. The receptor's source is a human donor with alopecia areata. The CDR3 coding sequence is TGTGCCAGCAGCTTGGCCGGTTTGAGGGGCAGCGACACTGAAGCTTTCTTT. Its translation: CASSLAGLRGSDTEAFF.